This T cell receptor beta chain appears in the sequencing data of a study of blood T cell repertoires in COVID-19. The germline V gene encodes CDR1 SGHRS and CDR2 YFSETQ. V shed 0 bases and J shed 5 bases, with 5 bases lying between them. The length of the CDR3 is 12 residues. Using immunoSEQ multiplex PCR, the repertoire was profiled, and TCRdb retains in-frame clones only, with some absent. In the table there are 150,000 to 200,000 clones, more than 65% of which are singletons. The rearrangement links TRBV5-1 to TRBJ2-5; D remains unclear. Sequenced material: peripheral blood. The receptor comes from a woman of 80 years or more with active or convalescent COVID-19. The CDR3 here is CASSLDGETQYF. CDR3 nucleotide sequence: TGCGCCAGCAGCTTGGACGGGGAGACCCAGTACTTC.